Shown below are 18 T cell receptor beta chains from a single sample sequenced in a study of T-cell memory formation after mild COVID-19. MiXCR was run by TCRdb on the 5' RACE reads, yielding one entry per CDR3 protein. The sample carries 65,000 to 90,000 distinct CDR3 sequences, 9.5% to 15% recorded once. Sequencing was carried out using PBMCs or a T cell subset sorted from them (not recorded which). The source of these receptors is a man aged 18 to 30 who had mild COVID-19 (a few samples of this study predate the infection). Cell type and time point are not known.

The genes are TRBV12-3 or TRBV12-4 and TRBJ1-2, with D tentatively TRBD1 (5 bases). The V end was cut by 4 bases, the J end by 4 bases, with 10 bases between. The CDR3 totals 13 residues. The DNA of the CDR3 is TGTGCCAGCAGTTGGGGGACTGGCTATGGCTACACCTTC. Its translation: CASSWGTGYGYTF.

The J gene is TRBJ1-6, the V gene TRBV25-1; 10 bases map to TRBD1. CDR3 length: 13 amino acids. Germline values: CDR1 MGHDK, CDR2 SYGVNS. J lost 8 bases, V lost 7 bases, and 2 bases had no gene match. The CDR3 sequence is CASNGQGDSPLHF. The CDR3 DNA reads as TGTGCCAGCAACGGACAGGGGGATTCACCCCTCCACTTT.

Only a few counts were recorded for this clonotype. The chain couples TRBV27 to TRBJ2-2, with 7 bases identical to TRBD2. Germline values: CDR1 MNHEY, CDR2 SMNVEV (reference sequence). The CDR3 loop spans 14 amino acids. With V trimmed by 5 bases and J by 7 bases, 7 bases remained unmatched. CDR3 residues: CASSQGGRGGELFF. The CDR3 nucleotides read TGTGCCAGCAGTCAGGGAGGGAGGGGCGGGGAGCTGTTTTTT.

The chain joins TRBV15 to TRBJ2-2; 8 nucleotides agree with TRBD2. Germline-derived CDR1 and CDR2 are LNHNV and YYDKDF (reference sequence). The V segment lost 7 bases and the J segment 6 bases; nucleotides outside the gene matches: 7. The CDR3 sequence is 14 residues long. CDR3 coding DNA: TGTGCCACCACCCCGGGGGGGCTGTCCGGGGAGCTGTTTTTT. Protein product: CATTPGGLSGELFF.

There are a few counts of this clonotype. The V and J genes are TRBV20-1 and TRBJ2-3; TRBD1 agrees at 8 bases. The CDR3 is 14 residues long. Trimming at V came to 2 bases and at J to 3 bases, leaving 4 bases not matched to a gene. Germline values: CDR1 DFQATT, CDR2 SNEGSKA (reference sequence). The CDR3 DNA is TGCAGTGCTAGAATCGGGACAGGAACAGATACGCAGTATTTT. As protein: CSARIGTGTDTQYF.

The CDR3, as DNA: TGTGCCAGCAGTTACTCGATACAGGGCGGCACTGAAGCTTTCTTT. This translates into CASSYSIQGGTEAFF. The chain uses TRBV6-5 and TRBJ1-1; D possibly corresponds to TRBD1 (6 bases). The V and J ends lost 0 bases and 4 bases respectively, with 12 bases between them. The germline gives CDR1 MNHEY, CDR2 SVGAGI. This CDR3 has 15 residues.

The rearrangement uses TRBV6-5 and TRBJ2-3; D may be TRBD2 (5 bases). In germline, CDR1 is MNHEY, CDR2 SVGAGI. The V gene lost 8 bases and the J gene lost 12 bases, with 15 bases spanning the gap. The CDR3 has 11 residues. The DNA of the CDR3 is TGTGCCAGCGGGAAGGCGGAGGTTCAGTATTTT. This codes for CASGKAEVQYF.

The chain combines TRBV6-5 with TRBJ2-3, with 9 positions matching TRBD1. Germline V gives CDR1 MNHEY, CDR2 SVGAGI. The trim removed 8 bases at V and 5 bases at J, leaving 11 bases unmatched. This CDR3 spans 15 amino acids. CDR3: CASGTGYTRGDTQYF. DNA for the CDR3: TGTGCCAGCGGGACAGGGTACACTAGGGGAGATACGCAGTATTTT.

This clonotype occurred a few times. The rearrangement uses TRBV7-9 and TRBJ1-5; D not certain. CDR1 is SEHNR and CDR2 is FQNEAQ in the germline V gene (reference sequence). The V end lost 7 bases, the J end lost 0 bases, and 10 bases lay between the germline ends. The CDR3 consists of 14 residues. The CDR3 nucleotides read TGTGCCAGCACAGAGGGATATAGCAATCAGCCCCAGCATTTT. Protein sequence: CASTEGYSNQPQHF.

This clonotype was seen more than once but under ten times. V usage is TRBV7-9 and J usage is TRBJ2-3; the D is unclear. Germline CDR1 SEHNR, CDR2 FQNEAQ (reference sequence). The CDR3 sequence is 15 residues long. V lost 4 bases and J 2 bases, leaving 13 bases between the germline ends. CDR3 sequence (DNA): TGTGCCAGCAGCTCGGGCCCCAGGCCCACAGATACGCAGTATTTT. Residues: CASSSGPRPTDTQYF. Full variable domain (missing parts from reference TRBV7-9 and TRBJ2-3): DTGVSQNPRHKITKRGQNVTFRCDPISEHNRLYWYRQTLGQGPEFLTYFQNEAQLEKSRLLSDRFSAERPKGSFSTLEIQRTEQGDSAMYLCASSSGPRPTDTQYFGPGTRLTVL.

The CDR3 bases are TGCGCCAGCAGCCAAGTCGGGCCTTCCTACGAGCAGTACTTC. Protein: CASSQVGPSYEQYF. The chain is built from TRBV4-1 and TRBJ2-7; D is uncertain. V was pared by 1 base and J by 1 base, with 8 bases between. This CDR3 contains 14 residues. Germline CDR1 MGHRA, CDR2 YSYEKL.

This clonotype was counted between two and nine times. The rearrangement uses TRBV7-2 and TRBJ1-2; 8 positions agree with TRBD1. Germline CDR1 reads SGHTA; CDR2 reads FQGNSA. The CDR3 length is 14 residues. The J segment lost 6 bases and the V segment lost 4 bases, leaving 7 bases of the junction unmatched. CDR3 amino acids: CASSWLDRVHGYTF. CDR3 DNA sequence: TGTGCCAGCAGCTGGTTGGACAGGGTGCATGGCTACACCTTC.

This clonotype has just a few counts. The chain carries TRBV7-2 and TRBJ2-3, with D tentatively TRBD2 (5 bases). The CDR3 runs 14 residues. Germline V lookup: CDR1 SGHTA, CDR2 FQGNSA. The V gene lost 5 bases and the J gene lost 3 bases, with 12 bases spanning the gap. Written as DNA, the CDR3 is TGTGCCAGCAGCCCGTATCCGGGGACAGATACGCAGTATTTT. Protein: CASSPYPGTDTQYF.

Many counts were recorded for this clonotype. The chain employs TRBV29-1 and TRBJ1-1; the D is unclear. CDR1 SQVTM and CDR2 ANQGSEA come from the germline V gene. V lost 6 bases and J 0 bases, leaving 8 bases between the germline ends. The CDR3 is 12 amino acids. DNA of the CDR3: TGCAGCGTCACCAGGATGAACACTGAAGCTTTCTTT. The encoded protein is CSVTRMNTEAFF.

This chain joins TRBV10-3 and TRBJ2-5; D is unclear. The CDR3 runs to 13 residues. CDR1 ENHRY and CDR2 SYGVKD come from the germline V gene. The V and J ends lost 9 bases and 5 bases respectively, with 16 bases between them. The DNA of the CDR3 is TGTGCCATGGCCAATGGGCTTCGGGAGACCCAGTACTTC. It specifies CAMANGLRETQYF.

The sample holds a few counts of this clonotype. The CDR3 nucleotides read TGTGCCAGCCGTTCTAGCGGAAGCTCCTACGAGCAGTACTTC. Protein sequence: CASRSSGSSYEQYF. This chain links TRBV3-1 with TRBJ2-7; TRBD2 aligns across 7 bases. V shed 8 bases and J 0 bases; nucleotides not matched to a gene: 7. The germline V gene encodes CDR1 LGHDT and CDR2 YNNKEL (reference sequence). The CDR3 is 14 residues long.

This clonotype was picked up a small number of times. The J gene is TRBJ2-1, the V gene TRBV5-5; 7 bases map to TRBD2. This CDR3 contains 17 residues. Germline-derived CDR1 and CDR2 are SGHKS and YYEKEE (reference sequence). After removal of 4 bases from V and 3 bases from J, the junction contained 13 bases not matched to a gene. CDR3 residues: CASSPEERGIFYNEQFF. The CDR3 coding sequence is TGTGCCAGCAGCCCTGAGGAGCGGGGTATTTTCTACAATGAGCAGTTCTTC.

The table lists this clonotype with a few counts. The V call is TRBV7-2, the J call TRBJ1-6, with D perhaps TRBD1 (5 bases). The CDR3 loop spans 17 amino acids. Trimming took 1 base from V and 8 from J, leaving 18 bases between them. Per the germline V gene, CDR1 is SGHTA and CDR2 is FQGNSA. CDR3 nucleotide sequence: TGTGCCAGCAGCTTAGGCGTGGGGCCAGGGCCGGATTCACCCCTCCACTTT. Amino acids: CASSLGVGPGPDSPLHF.